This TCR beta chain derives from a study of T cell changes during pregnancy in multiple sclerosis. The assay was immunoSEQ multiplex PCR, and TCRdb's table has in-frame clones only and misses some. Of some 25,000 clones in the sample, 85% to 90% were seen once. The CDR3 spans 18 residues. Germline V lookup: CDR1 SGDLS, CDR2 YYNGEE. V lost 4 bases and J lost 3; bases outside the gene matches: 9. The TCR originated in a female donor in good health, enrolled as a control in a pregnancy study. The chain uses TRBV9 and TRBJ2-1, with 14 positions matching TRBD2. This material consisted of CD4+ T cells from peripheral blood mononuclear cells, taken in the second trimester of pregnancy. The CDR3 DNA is TGTGCCAGCAGCTATTCTCCGGGACTAGCGGGAGTCTACAATGAGCAGTTCTTC. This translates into CASSYSPGLAGVYNEQFF. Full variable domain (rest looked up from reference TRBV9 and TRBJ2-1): DSGVTQTPKHLITATGQRVTLRCSPRSGDLSVYWYQQSLDQGLQFLIQYYNGEERAKGNILERFSAQQFPDLHSELNLSSLELGDSALYFCASSYSPGLAGVYNEQFFGPGTRLTVL.